This TCR beta chain derives from a study of post-analysis software for immune sequencing data. Included in the TCR beta cDNA libraries were unique molecular identifiers. TCRdb passed the PCR reads through MiXCR, listing each CDR3 protein once. The sample has about 160,000 distinct CDR3 sequences, roughly 34% seen once; the top ten hold under 30%. Only a few counts were recorded for this clonotype. The receptor comes from a girl under 18 with multiple sclerosis. The sample was blood, taken after autologous hematopoietic stem cell transplantation.

The CDR3 loop reads CASSLSIGGSSYEQYF. In DNA, the CDR3 is TGTGCCAGCAGTTTATCGATTGGCGGGAGCTCCTACGAGCAGTACTTC. This sequence joins TRBV27 and TRBJ2-7, with 7 nucleotides matching TRBD2. This CDR3 is built from 16 residues. V lost 0 bases and J lost 0; bases outside the gene matches: 5. CDR1 is MNHEY and CDR2 is SMNVEV in the germline V gene (reference sequence).